The rows below give T cell receptor beta chains drawn from one sample of a study of blood T cell repertoires in COVID-19. Data came from immunoSEQ multiplex PCR; TCRdb stores just in-frame clones and leaves some out. This sample has around 94,000 clones, with about 85% found just once. The specimen was peripheral blood. Every receptor here comes from a woman between 45 and 65 years old with COVID-19, enrolled during active disease. CDR3s include the opening cysteine and the closing phenylalanine or tryptophan. Fields, in order: clone size, J gene, D gene, V gene, CDR3 protein, CDR3 DNA. A D gene is named only where the DNA matches it firmly. Size is omitted from some rows. Given values are once, few, many or a class for expanded clones.

size: few
J: TRBJ1-3
D: .
V: TRBV18
CDR3: CASSPFRGNGNTIYF
DNA: TGTGCCAGCTCCCCTTTTAGAGGGAATGGAAACACCATATATTTT

size: .
J: TRBJ2-3
D: TRBD2
V: TRBV4-2
CDR3: CASSHLPGLAVEESTDTQYF
DNA: TGTGCCAGCAGCCATCTCCCGGGACTAGCGGTGGAGGAGAGCACAGATACGCAGTATTTT

size: .
J: TRBJ2-5
D: .
V: TRBV15
CDR3: CATSRERQAQETQYF
DNA: TGTGCCACCAGCAGAGAAAGGCAGGCCCAAGAGACCCAGTACTTC

size: .
J: TRBJ2-3
D: .
V: TRBV6-5
CDR3: CASSPGTAQYF
DNA: TGTGCCAGCTCACCCGGGACTGCGCAGTATTTT

size: .
J: TRBJ1-2
D: .
V: TRBV6-5
CDR3: CASSYGGGGYTF
DNA: TGTGCCAGCAGTTACGGGGGGGGTGGCTACACCTTC

size: .
J: TRBJ1-3
D: .
V: TRBV25-1
CDR3: CASTVSASPGASGNTIYF
DNA: TGTGCCAGCACGGTCTCAGCTTCCCCTGGAGCTAGTGGAAACACCATATATTTT

size: .
J: TRBJ1-4
D: TRBD1
V: TRBV5-8
CDR3: CASSSTGTGNEKLFF
DNA: TGTGCCAGCAGCTCCACCGGGACAGGGAACGAAAAACTGTTTTTT

size: once
J: TRBJ1-2
D: .
V: TRBV2
CDR3: CASSEADRNYGYTF
DNA: TGTGCCAGCAGTGAAGCCGACAGAAACTATGGCTACACCTTC

size: once
J: TRBJ1-1
D: .
V: TRBV30
CDR3: CAWSVMGGTEAFF
DNA: TGTGCCTGGAGTGTTATGGGGGGAACTGAAGCTTTCTTT

size: .
J: TRBJ2-5
D: TRBD2
V: TRBV28
CDR3: CASRSGLAGARETQYF
DNA: TGTGCCAGCAGGAGCGGACTAGCGGGGGCCCGGGAGACCCAGTACTTC

size: .
J: TRBJ2-3
D: .
V: TRBV4-1
CDR3: CASRSGDTQYF
DNA: TGCGCCAGCAGGTCGGGAGATACGCAGTATTTT

size: .
J: TRBJ1-6
D: TRBD1
V: TRBV19
CDR3: CASSTRGTGGDSPLHF
DNA: TGTGCCAGTAGTACAAGGGGGACAGGGGGCGATTCACCCCTCCACTTT

size: .
J: TRBJ2-2
D: .
V: TRBV4-1
CDR3: CASSQLGLNGGTGELFF
DNA: TGCGCCAGCAGCCAACTCGGGTTAAACGGTGGCACCGGGGAGCTGTTTTTT

size: .
J: TRBJ1-5
D: .
V: TRBV27
CDR3: CASSFNGTVGNQPQHF
DNA: TGTGCCAGCAGTTTCAATGGTACAGTAGGCAATCAGCCCCAGCATTTT

size: .
J: TRBJ2-3
D: .
V: TRBV6-1
CDR3: CASSLRTGTDTQYF
DNA: TGTGCCAGCAGCCTTCGGACGGGAACAGATACGCAGTATTTT

size: .
J: TRBJ1-5
D: TRBD1
V: TRBV12-3/TRBV12-4
CDR3: CASKGQGDQPQHF
DNA: TGTGCCAGCAAAGGACAGGGGGACCAGCCCCAGCATTTT

size: .
J: TRBJ2-3
D: .
V: TRBV18
CDR3: CASSPVAGRSDTQYF
DNA: TGTGCCAGCTCACCGGTCGCAGGGAGGTCAGATACGCAGTATTTT

size: .
J: TRBJ2-7
D: .
V: TRBV16
CDR3: CASSQSIAPYYEQYF
DNA: TGTGCCAGCAGCCAATCTATAGCGCCCTACTACGAGCAGTACTTC

size: .
J: TRBJ2-1
D: TRBD2
V: TRBV7-6
CDR3: CASSLATSGGYNEQFF
DNA: TGTGCCAGCAGCTTAGCGACTAGCGGGGGTTACAATGAGCAGTTCTTC

size: once
J: TRBJ1-2
D: TRBD1
V: TRBV24-1
CDR3: CATSEGTGGDYGYTF
DNA: TGTGCCACCAGTGAGGGGACAGGGGGCGACTATGGCTACACCTTC

size: .
J: TRBJ2-5
D: TRBD2
V: TRBV30
CDR3: CAWSGAGGETQYF
DNA: TGTGCCTGGAGTGGAGCGGGGGGGGAGACCCAGTACTTC

size: .
J: TRBJ1-5
D: .
V: TRBV19
CDR3: CASSMGGNSNQPQHF
DNA: TGTGCCAGTAGTATGGGGGGGAATAGCAATCAGCCCCAGCATTTT

size: .
J: TRBJ1-2
D: .
V: TRBV11-2
CDR3: CASSSNSYGYTF
DNA: TGTGCCAGCAGCTCAAACAGTTATGGCTACACCTTC

size: .
J: TRBJ2-3
D: .
V: TRBV6-6
CDR3: CASSYRVSTDTQYF
DNA: TGTGCCAGCAGTTACCGTGTAAGCACAGATACGCAGTATTTT

size: .
J: TRBJ1-2
D: .
V: TRBV19
CDR3: CASRLPVLPHGYTF
DNA: TGTGCCAGTAGGCTACCGGTCTTACCCCATGGCTACACCTTC

size: few
J: TRBJ1-2
D: .
V: TRBV2
CDR3: CASSEDRDGGYGYTF
DNA: TGTGCCAGCAGTGAAGACAGGGATGGTGGTTATGGCTACACCTTC

size: .
J: TRBJ2-5
D: TRBD1
V: TRBV6-2/TRBV6-3
CDR3: CASSDPGQPRETQYF
DNA: TGTGCCAGCAGTGATCCGGGACAGCCACGGGAGACCCAGTACTTC

size: .
J: TRBJ2-1
D: TRBD1
V: TRBV5-6
CDR3: CASSLGQGDEQFF
DNA: TGTGCCAGCAGCTTGGGACAGGGGGATGAGCAGTTCTTC

size: .
J: TRBJ1-1
D: TRBD1
V: TRBV2
CDR3: CASKDRGMNTEAFF
DNA: TGTGCCAGTAAAGACAGGGGAATGAACACTGAAGCTTTCTTT

size: once
J: TRBJ2-1
D: TRBD2
V: TRBV7-7
CDR3: CASSSSGTRSLDEQFF
DNA: TGTGCCAGCAGCTCATCCGGGACTAGATCGTTGGATGAGCAGTTCTTC

size: .
J: TRBJ2-7
D: .
V: TRBV30
CDR3: CAWSVEGTYEQYF
DNA: TGTGCCTGGAGTGTAGAGGGAACCTACGAGCAGTACTTC

size: few
J: TRBJ2-3
D: TRBD2
V: TRBV12-5
CDR3: CASALDGLAGGPDTQYF
DNA: TGTGCTAGTGCATTAGATGGGCTAGCGGGGGGGCCGGATACGCAGTATTTT

size: .
J: TRBJ2-7
D: TRBD1
V: TRBV9
CDR3: CASSEQGADEQYF
DNA: TGTGCCAGCAGCGAACAGGGGGCCGACGAGCAGTACTTC

size: .
J: TRBJ1-3
D: TRBD1
V: TRBV30
CDR3: CAWSSGQGGSTIYF
DNA: TGTGCCTGGAGTTCGGGACAGGGTGGAAGCACCATATATTTT

size: few
J: TRBJ1-1
D: .
V: TRBV11-3
CDR3: CASSSGTGMGTEAFF
DNA: TGTGCCAGCAGCTCGGGCACAGGGATGGGAACTGAAGCTTTCTTT

size: .
J: TRBJ1-1
D: TRBD1
V: TRBV5-1
CDR3: CASSPWTGNPEAFF
DNA: TGCGCCAGCAGTCCGTGGACAGGGAACCCTGAAGCTTTCTTT

size: .
J: TRBJ1-2
D: .
V: TRBV6-5
CDR3: CASSTGGIYYGYTF
DNA: TGTGCCAGCAGTACCGGCGGGATTTACTATGGCTACACCTTC

size: .
J: TRBJ2-3
D: .
V: TRBV11-2
CDR3: CASSSEWDTQYF
DNA: TGTGCCAGCAGCTCCGAGTGGGATACGCAGTATTTT

size: .
J: TRBJ1-4
D: .
V: TRBV7-2
CDR3: CASSPRTDEKLFF
DNA: TGTGCCAGCAGCCCTCGGACAGATGAAAAACTGTTTTTT

size: .
J: TRBJ1-1
D: .
V: TRBV7-9
CDR3: CASSRDTNTEAFF
DNA: TGTGCCAGCAGCCGGGACACGAACACTGAAGCTTTCTTT

size: .
J: TRBJ2-3
D: TRBD2
V: TRBV10-2
CDR3: CASSEPGWSGGAPDTQYF
DNA: TGCGCCAGCAGTGAGCCCGGATGGAGCGGGGGGGCCCCAGATACGCAGTATTTT

size: .
J: TRBJ1-4
D: .
V: TRBV6-1
CDR3: CASSEGYRSNEKLFF
DNA: TGTGCCAGCAGTGAAGGCTACAGGAGTAATGAAAAACTGTTTTTT

size: .
J: TRBJ2-5
D: TRBD2
V: TRBV5-8
CDR3: CASAELGTSGAVGTQYF
DNA: TGTGCCAGCGCCGAACTCGGGACTAGCGGGGCGGTAGGGACCCAGTACTTC

size: .
J: TRBJ2-2
D: .
V: TRBV5-1
CDR3: CASREGNTGELFF
DNA: TGCGCCAGCCGAGAGGGAAACACCGGGGAGCTGTTTTTT

size: .
J: TRBJ2-1
D: TRBD2
V: TRBV3-1/TRBV3-2
CDR3: CASSHRGLAATNEQFF
DNA: TGTGCCAGCAGCCATAGGGGACTAGCGGCCACCAATGAGCAGTTCTTC

size: .
J: TRBJ2-2
D: .
V: TRBV19
CDR3: CASTPGGGWSGELFF
DNA: TGTGCCAGTACCCCGGGAGGGGGCTGGTCCGGGGAGCTGTTTTTT

size: .
J: TRBJ1-2
D: .
V: TRBV27
CDR3: CASTRGGSSGLYGYTF
DNA: TGTGCCAGCACCCGAGGCGGCAGTAGCGGACTTTATGGCTACACCTTC

size: .
J: TRBJ1-5
D: TRBD1
V: TRBV30
CDR3: CAWSPPGQGQPQHF
DNA: TGTGCCTGGAGTCCCCCGGGACAGGGTCAGCCCCAGCATTTT

size: .
J: TRBJ2-2
D: .
V: TRBV6-1
CDR3: CASSDVPGLVGANTGELFF
DNA: TGTGCCAGCAGTGACGTCCCTGGCCTTGTGGGGGCTAACACCGGGGAGCTGTTTTTT

size: .
J: TRBJ2-5
D: TRBD1
V: TRBV28
CDR3: CASISTGQETQYF
DNA: TGTGCCAGCATATCGACAGGGCAAGAGACCCAGTACTTC

size: .
J: TRBJ2-7
D: .
V: TRBV29-1
CDR3: CSVQGRRSYEQYF
DNA: TGCAGCGTCCAAGGGAGACGGAGCTACGAGCAGTACTTC